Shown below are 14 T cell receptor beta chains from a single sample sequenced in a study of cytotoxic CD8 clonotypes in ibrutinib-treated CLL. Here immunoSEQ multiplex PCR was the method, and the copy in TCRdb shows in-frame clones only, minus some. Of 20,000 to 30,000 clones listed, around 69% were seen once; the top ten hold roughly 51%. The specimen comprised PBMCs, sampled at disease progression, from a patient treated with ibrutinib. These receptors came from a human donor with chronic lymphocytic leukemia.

CDR3 in amino acids: CASSQLEVDDDQNTEAFF. The CDR3 DNA reads TGCGCCAGCAGTCAGCTAGAGGTCGATGATGACCAGAACACTGAAGCTTTCTTT. This sequence joins TRBV23-1 and TRBJ1-1; D unresolved. TRBV23-1 is filed as an ORF, its function uncertain. This CDR3 spans 18 amino acids. The germline V and J ends were trimmed by 3 bases and 1 base, with 21 bases remaining between them.

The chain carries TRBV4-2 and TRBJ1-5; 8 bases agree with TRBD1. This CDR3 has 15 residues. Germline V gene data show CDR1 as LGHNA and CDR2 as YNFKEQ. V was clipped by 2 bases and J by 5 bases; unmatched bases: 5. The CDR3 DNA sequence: TGTGCCAGCAGCCAACCGGACAGGGTGGATCAGCCCCAGCATTTT. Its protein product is CASSQPDRVDQPQHF.

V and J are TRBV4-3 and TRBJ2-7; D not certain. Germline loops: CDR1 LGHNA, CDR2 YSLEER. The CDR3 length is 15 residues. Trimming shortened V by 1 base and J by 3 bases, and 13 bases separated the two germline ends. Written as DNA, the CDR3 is TGCGCCAGCAGCCAAGGTGAATGGAAAAGCTACGAGCAGTACTTC. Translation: CASSQGEWKSYEQYF.

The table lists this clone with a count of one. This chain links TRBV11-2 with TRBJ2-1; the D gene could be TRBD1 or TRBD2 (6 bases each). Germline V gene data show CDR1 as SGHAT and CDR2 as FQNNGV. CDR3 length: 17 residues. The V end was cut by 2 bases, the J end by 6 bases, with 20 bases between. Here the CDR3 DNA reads TGTGCCAGCAGCTTACCTGTGGTGGGGGGCGTTTTCAATGAGCAGTTCTTC. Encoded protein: CASSLPVVGGVFNEQFF. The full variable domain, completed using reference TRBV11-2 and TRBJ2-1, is EAGVAQSPRYKIIEKRQSVAFWCNPISGHATLYWYQQILGQGPKLLIQFQNNGVVDDSQLPKDRFSAERLKGVDSTLKIQPAKLEDSAVYLCASSLPVVGGVFNEQFFGPGTRLTVL.

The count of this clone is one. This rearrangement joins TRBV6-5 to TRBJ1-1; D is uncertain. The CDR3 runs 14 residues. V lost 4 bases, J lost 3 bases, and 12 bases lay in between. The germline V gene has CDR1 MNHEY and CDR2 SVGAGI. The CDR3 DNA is TGTGCCAGCAGTTTGACTAAAGTGGACACTGAAGCTTTCTTT. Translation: CASSLTKVDTEAFF.

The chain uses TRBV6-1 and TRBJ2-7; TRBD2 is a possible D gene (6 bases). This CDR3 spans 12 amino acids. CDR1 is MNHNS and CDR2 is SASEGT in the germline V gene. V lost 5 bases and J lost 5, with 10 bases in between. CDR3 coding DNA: TGTGCCAGCAGTCCGGAGGGGCACGAGCAGTACTTC. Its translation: CASSPEGHEQYF.

CDR3 nucleotide sequence: TGTGCCAGCAGTTTCGGGGCAGGGGACGGCTACACCTTC. It translates to CASSFGAGDGYTF. The chain has TRBV27 and TRBJ1-2; the D gene is possibly TRBD1 (6 bases). In germline, CDR1 is MNHEY, CDR2 SMNVEV (reference sequence). This CDR3 region has 13 residues. The germline V and J ends were trimmed by 3 bases and 8 bases, with 13 bases remaining between them.

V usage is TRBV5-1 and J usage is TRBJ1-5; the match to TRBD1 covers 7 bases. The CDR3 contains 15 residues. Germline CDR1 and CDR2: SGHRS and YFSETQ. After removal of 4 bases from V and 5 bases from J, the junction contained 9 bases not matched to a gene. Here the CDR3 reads CASSAEGGPYQPQHF. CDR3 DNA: TGCGCCAGCAGCGCGGAAGGGGGCCCTTATCAGCCCCAGCATTTT.

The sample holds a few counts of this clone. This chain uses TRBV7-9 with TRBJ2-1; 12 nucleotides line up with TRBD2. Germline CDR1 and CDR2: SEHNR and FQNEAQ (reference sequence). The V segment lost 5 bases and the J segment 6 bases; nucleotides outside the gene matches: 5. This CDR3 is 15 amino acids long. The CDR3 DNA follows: TGTGCCAGCAGCCCGACTAGCGGGGGCTCCAATGAGCAGTTCTTC. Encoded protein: CASSPTSGGSNEQFF.

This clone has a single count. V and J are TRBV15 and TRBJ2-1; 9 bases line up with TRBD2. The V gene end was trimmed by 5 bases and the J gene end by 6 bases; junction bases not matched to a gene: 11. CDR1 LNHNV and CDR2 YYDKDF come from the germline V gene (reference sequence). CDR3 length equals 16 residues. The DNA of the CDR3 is TGTGCCACCAGCGTATACGCTAGCGGGGATGCCAATGAGCAGTTCTTC. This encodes CATSVYASGDANEQFF.

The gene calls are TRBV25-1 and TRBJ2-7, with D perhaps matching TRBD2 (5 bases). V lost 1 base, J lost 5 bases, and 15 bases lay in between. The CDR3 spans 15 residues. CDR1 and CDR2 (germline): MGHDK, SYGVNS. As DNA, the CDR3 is TGTGCCAGCAGTGAATTACAACTAGGCAGCAACGAGCAGTACTTC. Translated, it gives CASSELQLGSNEQYF.

The DNA of the CDR3 is TGCAGCGTTGAAGGAGGACAGGGTTCCTACAATGAGCAGTTCTTC. Translation gives CSVEGGQGSYNEQFF. V and J are TRBV29-1 and TRBJ2-1; TRBD1 agrees at 8 bases. This CDR3 has 15 residues. Losses at the gene ends were 1 base for V and 1 base for J; bases not matched to a gene: 3. Germline V gene lookup returns CDR1 SQVTM and CDR2 ANQGSEA.

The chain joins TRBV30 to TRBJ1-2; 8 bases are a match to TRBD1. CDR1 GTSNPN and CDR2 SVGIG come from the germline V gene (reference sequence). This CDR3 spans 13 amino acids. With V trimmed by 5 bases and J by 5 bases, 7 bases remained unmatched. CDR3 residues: CAWVTRGLYGYTF. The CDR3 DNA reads TGTGCCTGGGTTACCAGGGGGCTGTATGGCTACACCTTC.

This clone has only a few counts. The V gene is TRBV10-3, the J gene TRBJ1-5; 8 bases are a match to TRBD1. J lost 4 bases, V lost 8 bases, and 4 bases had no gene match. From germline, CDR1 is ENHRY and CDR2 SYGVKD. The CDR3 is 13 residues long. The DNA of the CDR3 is TGTGCCATCCAGGGACAGGAAAATCAGCCCCAGCATTTT. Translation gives CAIQGQENQPQHF.